Sequencing of this T cell receptor beta chain was carried out in a study of cytomegalovirus exposure and HLA in healthy donors. Germline CDR1 PRHDT, CDR2 FYEKMQ (reference sequence). V shed 4 bases and J 4 bases; nucleotides not matched to a gene: 12. CDR3 length: 17 residues. Nominally healthy donors were sampled, though unrecorded immune exposures were likely. Regarding the study as a whole: The classifier reportedly diagnosed cytomegalovirus status with high sensitivity and specificity. It was taken for granted in presence/absence analyses that sequencing depth across donors was roughly uniform. Later analysis identified a missense DCLRE1C variant that was linked to TCR beta V- and J-gene trimming.

Details on this clone: Antigen specificity is unknown.

The primer mix had 60 Vbeta and 13 Jbeta primers. Sequencing was performed with immunoSEQ multiplex PCR; in TCRdb, only in-frame clones are kept and a portion is missing. Found here are roughly 140,000 clones, about 74% of them singletons; the top ten hold 1.5% to 2%. The rearrangement uses TRBV13 and TRBJ2-3; 9 nucleotides align to TRBD2. The sample taken for sequencing was PBMCs. The origin of this receptor is a woman aged 40 to 49 in good health and CMV-seronegative. CDR3 DNA sequence: TGTGCCAGCAGCTCAACAAGCGGGACTAGCTTCCCAGATACGCAGTATTTT. This gives the protein CASSSTSGTSFPDTQYF.